A selection of T cell receptor beta chains follows, all from one sample in a study of regulatory T cells in long-lasting Graves disease. TCRdb recomputed calls from the multiplex PCR reads with MiXCR, one row per CDR3 protein. The sample lists 250,000 to 300,000 distinct CDR3 sequences; 20% to 25% were seen once. This material consisted of peripheral blood mononuclear cells (PBMCs), taken when the disease was refractory, from a patient treated with antithyroid drugs. The source is a female donor with Graves disease. CDR3s include the opening cysteine and the closing phenylalanine or tryptophan. A D gene is named only where the DNA matches it firmly. Part of the rows lack a size; the others show once, few, many or a class for expanded clones.

j_call	clone_size	d_call	v_call	cdr3_aa	cdr3_nt
TRBJ1-2	once	TRBD1	TRBV18	CASSPTTGGDYGYTF	TGTGCCAGCTCACCTACGACAGGGGGCGACTATGGCTACACCTTC
TRBJ1-6	few	NA	TRBV18	CASSREKNSPLHF	TGTGCCAGCTCACGAGAGAAGAATTCACCCCTCCACTTT
TRBJ2-5	once	TRBD2	TRBV20-1	CSALRLAGGQETQYF	TGCAGTGCTCTTAGACTAGCGGGGGGCCAAGAGACCCAGTACTTC
TRBJ2-7	NA	TRBD1	TRBV28	CASQEGDRVPYEQYF	TGTGCCAGCCAAGAGGGGGACAGGGTTCCCTACGAGCAGTACTTC
TRBJ1-1	NA	NA	TRBV30	CASLRDTEAFF	TGTGCCTCCTTAAGAGACACTGAAGCTTTCTTT
TRBJ1-4	few	NA	TRBV7-6	CASSLGAGGRSNEKLFF	TGTGCCAGCAGCTTAGGGGCTGGGGGCAGATCAAATGAAAAACTGTTTTTT
TRBJ1-4	NA	TRBD1	TRBV7-2	CASTPTGTLGKLFF	TGTGCCAGCACCCCGACAGGGACCTTAGGAAAACTGTTTTTT
TRBJ2-7	many	TRBD1	TRBV6-1	CASSAPGQGWYEQYF	TGTGCCAGCAGTGCTCCCGGACAGGGGTGGTACGAGCAGTACTTC
TRBJ1-1	NA	TRBD1	TRBV12-3/TRBV12-4	CASSEGGVGNTEAFF	TGTGCCAGCAGTGAAGGGGGCGTGGGAAACACTGAAGCTTTCTTT
TRBJ1-4	NA	TRBD1	TRBV28	CASSRPGTGGTNEKLFF	TGTGCCAGCAGTCGCCCCGGGACAGGGGGAACTAATGAAAAACTGTTTTTT
TRBJ1-2	few	TRBD1	TRBV19	CASGDSRNYGYTF	TGTGCCAGTGGGGACAGCAGAAACTATGGCTACACCTTC
TRBJ2-7	NA	NA	TRBV6-1	CASSSRVYDYEQYF	TGTGCCAGCAGTAGCCGGGTCTACGACTACGAGCAGTACTTC
TRBJ2-7	many	TRBD2	TRBV19	CASRAVGGRGTYEQYF	TGTGCCAGTAGGGCAGTTGGCGGGAGAGGAACCTACGAGCAGTACTTC
TRBJ2-7	NA	TRBD2	TRBV7-2	CASSPRAGGPYEQYF	TGTGCCAGCAGCCCCCGGGCGGGGGGGCCATACGAGCAGTACTTC
TRBJ2-5	many	NA	TRBV19	CASSIGRLETQYF	TGTGCCAGTAGTATTGGGCGTCTGGAGACCCAGTACTTC
TRBJ1-4	NA	NA	TRBV20-1	CSARSQGPPVLNEKLFF	TGCAGTGCTAGGTCCCAGGGTCCACCTGTACTAAATGAAAAACTGTTTTTT
TRBJ2-1	NA	TRBD1	TRBV6-1	CASLTGVDNEQFF	TGTGCCAGCTTGACAGGGGTAGACAATGAGCAGTTCTTC
TRBJ2-7	NA	NA	TRBV7-2	CASSLAGTEREQYF	TGTGCCAGCAGCCTCGCCGGGACCGAACGGGAGCAGTACTTC
TRBJ1-3	NA	NA	TRBV3-1	CASSQGGGNTIYF	TGTGCCAGCAGCCAGGGAGGTGGAAACACCATATATTTT
TRBJ2-7	many	NA	TRBV20-1	CSARIGLYEQYF	TGCAGTGCTAGAATAGGCCTCTACGAGCAGTACTTC
TRBJ2-7	many	NA	TRBV7-2	CASSLNRVSGEQYF	TGTGCCAGCAGCTTGAACAGGGTATCGGGGGAGCAGTACTTC
TRBJ2-2	many	NA	TRBV7-2	CASSSPQTGELFF	TGTGCCAGCAGCTCGCCCCAGACCGGGGAGCTGTTTTTT
TRBJ1-5	NA	TRBD1	TRBV7-2	CASSDGQVGQPQHF	TGTGCCAGCAGCGACGGACAGGTGGGACAGCCCCAGCATTTT
TRBJ1-6	few	NA	TRBV12-3/TRBV12-4	CVSSFRGTYNSPLHF	TGTGTCAGCAGTTTTCGGGGAACTTATAATTCACCCCTCCACTTT
TRBJ2-5	few	NA	TRBV20-1	CSATRGAGQETQYF	TGCAGTGCCACGAGGGGCGCGGGACAAGAGACCCAGTACTTC
TRBJ2-7	many	NA	TRBV11-2	CASSLVQTYEQYF	TGTGCCAGCAGCTTAGTCCAGACCTACGAGCAGTACTTC
TRBJ2-7	many	TRBD2	TRBV7-2	CASSLGTLAGFYEQYF	TGTGCCAGCAGCTTAGGAACCCTAGCGGGTTTCTACGAGCAGTACTTC
TRBJ1-2	NA	TRBD1	TRBV24-1	CATSAPDRAAGYTF	TGTGCCACCAGTGCCCCGGACAGGGCGGCAGGCTACACCTTC
TRBJ1-1	NA	TRBD1	TRBV27	CASSLTGATEAFF	TGTGCCAGCAGTTTAACAGGGGCAACTGAAGCTTTCTTT
TRBJ1-3	few	NA	TRBV6-1	CASSAGISGNTIYF	TGTGCCAGCAGCGCAGGGATCTCTGGAAACACCATATATTTT
TRBJ1-1	NA	NA	TRBV25-1	CASSESAWVDTEAFF	TGTGCCAGCAGTGAATCCGCTTGGGTCGACACTGAAGCTTTCTTT
TRBJ2-7	NA	TRBD2	TRBV5-5	CASSPRASGSGEQYF	TGTGCCAGCAGCCCCCGGGCTAGCGGGAGCGGCGAGCAGTACTTC
TRBJ1-2	few	TRBD1	TRBV10-3	CAISETGGLGYTF	TGTGCCATCAGTGAGACAGGGGGCCTTGGCTACACCTTC
TRBJ2-5	few	TRBD2	TRBV18	CASSSLAGGGEETQYF	TGTGCCAGCTCATCCCTAGCGGGAGGTGGTGAAGAGACCCAGTACTTC
TRBJ1-4	few	NA	TRBV29-1	CSVSLSGNNEKLFF	TGCAGCGTTTCCCTTTCGGGAAATAATGAAAAACTGTTTTTT
TRBJ2-5	NA	TRBD1	TRBV12-3/TRBV12-4	CASSSPGQGTGETQYF	TGTGCCAGCAGTTCCCCGGGACAGGGTACCGGAGAGACCCAGTACTTC
TRBJ1-1	NA	NA	TRBV5-1	CASSPTVNGGTEAFF	TGCGCCAGCAGCCCGACAGTAAACGGAGGGACTGAAGCTTTCTTT
TRBJ1-1	many	NA	TRBV11-2	CASSTQGVGTEAFF	TGTGCCAGCAGCACTCAGGGAGTAGGCACTGAAGCTTTCTTT
TRBJ1-6	many	NA	TRBV2	CASSATRATLHF	TGTGCCAGCAGCGCCACAAGGGCTACCCTCCACTTT
TRBJ1-2	many	NA	TRBV29-1	CSVETGVGYTF	TGCAGCGTTGAGACTGGCGTGGGCTACACCTTC
TRBJ2-7	NA	TRBD1	TRBV20-1	CSARTHGGTGHNEQYF	TGCAGTGCTAGGACCCACGGCGGGACAGGGCATAACGAGCAGTACTTC
TRBJ2-7	many	NA	TRBV5-6	CASSWTTGTSRSLSYEQYF	TGTGCCAGCAGCTGGACTACCGGGACATCTCGTTCTTTATCCTACGAGCAGTACTTC
TRBJ2-7	NA	TRBD2	TRBV5-5	CASSTGTSFRLRNYEQYF	TGTGCCAGCAGCACCGGGACTAGTTTCCGTCTTCGCAACTACGAGCAGTACTTC
TRBJ1-1	NA	NA	TRBV7-9	CASSQTTGWTEAFF	TGTGCCAGCAGCCAGACCACGGGATGGACTGAAGCTTTCTTT